The TCR beta chain described here comes from a study of T cells in Graves' hyperthyroidism and ophthalmopathy. Overall study findings and caveats: Blood also held most thyroid clonotypes expanded beyond 0.001.

Ophthalmopathy patients showed a Clinical Activity Score of at least 3, NOSPECS grade of at least 4 and duration under 3 months. Patients were excluded because of uncontrolled infection, other autoimmune disease, pregnancy or lactation. This CDR3 region has 15 residues. The V gene's germline CDR1 is LGHNA and CDR2 YSLEER. Trimming at V came to 1 base and at J to 4 bases, leaving 6 bases not matched to a gene. Researchers amplified the TCR beta CDR3 regions from RNA transcripts. Using the HTBI primer set, a first-round RT-PCR was run on the TCR CDR3. TCRdb recomputed calls from the multiplex PCR reads with MiXCR, one row per CDR3 protein. This table holds 600,000 or so distinct CDR3 sequences, roughly 15% found once. About this clonotype: Its antigen is still unknown.

The sequenced sample consisted of blood. The chain links TRBV4-3 to TRBJ1-2; 7 bases agree with TRBD1. The clonotype comes from a woman in her forties or fifties with Graves' ophthalmopathy. The CDR3 bases are TGCGCCAGCAGCCAAGGCACAGGGGTCGGCTATGGCTACACCTTC. Protein: CASSQGTGVGYGYTF.